There are many counts of the clone carrying this T cell receptor (beta chain). What it recognizes is unknown. The sample's time point: patch test 3, about 24 weeks after DPC sensitization. The treatment was: therapeutic diphenylcyclopropenone sensitization with weekly scalp DPC. The sample is drawn from a study of human T cells and chemical hapten exposure. General observations from the study: Expanded TCRs created a significantly greater count of big CDR3 similarity clusters than controls did. Patch test score rose with PT1 expanded TCRs, significant at 8, 16, 32, not 4.

This CDR3 spans 14 amino acids. Germline CDR1 reads SGHRS; CDR2 reads YFSETQ. Losses at the gene ends were 2 bases for V and 6 bases for J; bases not matched to a gene: 5. The library gave individual cDNA molecules unique molecular identifiers. TCRdb processed the RACE reads anew with MiXCR; each CDR3 protein has one entry. The sample consists of about 84,000 distinct CDR3 sequences, roughly a tenth of them appearing once. This clonotype originated in a woman aged 45 to 65 with alopecia areata. Some clones in this sample may be carry-over from other donors' samples. The rearrangement links TRBV5-1 to TRBJ2-7, with 10 bases identical to TRBD2. The material sequenced was whole blood, taken in connection with sensitization to the hapten diphenylcyclopropenone (DPC). CDR3 DNA: TGCGCCAGCAGCTTAGCGGGAGGGCCTGGCGAGCAGTACTTC. Translated, it gives CASSLAGGPGEQYF.